The T cell receptor (beta chain) described here comes from a study of Ad26.COV2.S vaccination and SARS-CoV-2 variants. For the study at large: Sample donor was a member of the COV1001 Ad26.COV2.S trial arm. Points from the study as a whole: Total responses of T cells may have been underestimated by the analyses of TCR breadth and depth.

On this clone itself: Its target is unknown.

The protocol was immunoSEQ multiplex PCR, while the TCRdb copy is restricted to in-frame clones and leaves out a portion. The sample has fewer than 900,000 clones, around 89% seen once. In germline, CDR1 is LGHDT, CDR2 YNNKEL (reference sequence). This CDR3 has 13 amino acids. Trimming removed 0 bases at V and 5 bases at J, with 8 bases between. The treatment is: over 15 received Ad26.COV2.S at low or high dose, single or two shots; about five received placebo; per-sample allocation not given. All samples were drawn on day 63, counting from the first vaccine or placebo injection. Aged 18-55 years, donor was enrolled in Boston in about 2020. Spike of the Wuhan-strain SARS-CoV-2 was expressed by an Ad26 vector, which formed the vaccine.

The gene calls are TRBV3-1 (or the pseudogene TRBV3-2) and TRBJ2-7; unclear D gene. This TCR was recovered from a person between 18 and 59 years old who received the Ad26.COV2.S COVID-19 vaccine or a placebo. The sequenced sample was peripheral blood, obtained in a trial of Ad26.COV2.S vaccine versus placebo. CDR3 nucleotide sequence: TGTGCCAGCAGCCAAGATATCCAGGACGAGCAGTACTTC. Protein product: CASSQDIQDEQYF.